A single sample gave rise to the 31 T cell receptor beta chains below, sequenced in a study of T cells after yellow fever vaccination. Each CDR3 protein gets one entry after TCRdb re-called the 5' RACE reads with MiXCR. The sample yields around 250,000 distinct CDR3 sequences, roughly 5.6% seen once. The specimen comprised CD4+ T cells sorted from PBMCs, sampled on the day of the yellow fever booster vaccination. The receptor set was obtained from a man aged 18-30 years who received the YFV17D yellow fever vaccine.

The V call is TRBV7-2, the J call TRBJ2-1, with D possibly being TRBD2 (6 bases). The V and J ends lost 5 bases and 5 bases respectively, with 7 bases between them. CDR1 is SGHTA, CDR2 FQGNSA, per germline. The CDR3 runs to 12 residues. CDR3: CASSTGDNEQFF. The CDR3 region has the DNA TGTGCCAGCAGCACGGGGGACAATGAGCAGTTCTTC.

There are a few counts of this clonotype. The CDR3 nucleotides are TGCGCCAGCAGCGGACCGCAGGGTGTCACCGGGGAGCTGTTTTTT. Translated: CASSGPQGVTGELFF. The chain joins TRBV5-1 to TRBJ2-2; tentatively, D is TRBD1 (5 bases). This CDR3 contains 15 residues. V lost 4 bases, J lost 4 bases, and 14 bases lay in between. Germline assignment: CDR1 SGHRS and CDR2 YFSETQ.

The gene calls are TRBV7-2 and TRBJ1-2, with 7 bases lining up with TRBD1. Germline values: CDR1 SGHTA, CDR2 FQGNSA. V lost 2 bases to trimming and J lost 6 bases; unmatched junction nucleotides: 3. This CDR3 spans 13 amino acids. CDR3 sequence reads: CASSLFTGDGYTF. CDR3 bases: TGTGCCAGCAGCTTATTTACAGGGGATGGCTACACCTTC.

This clonotype has a handful of counts. This chain joins TRBV20-1 and TRBJ2-3; no clear D. The CDR3 totals 13 residues. Germline V lookup: CDR1 DFQATT, CDR2 SNEGSKA (reference sequence). V shed 4 bases and J shed 0 bases, with 8 bases lying between them. The CDR3 loop reads CSATGGSTDTQYF. In DNA form, the CDR3 reads TGCAGTGCTACGGGTGGGAGCACAGATACGCAGTATTTT.

This clonotype appeared a few times. CDR3 loop: CASSQGVGAGENEQFF. Here the CDR3 DNA reads TGCGCCAGCAGCCAAGGGGTAGGGGCGGGGGAAAATGAGCAGTTCTTC. The genes are TRBV4-3 and TRBJ2-1; 7 nucleotides align to TRBD2. After removal of 1 base from V and 7 bases from J, the junction contained 10 bases not matched to a gene. The CDR3 is 16 residues long. CDR1 LGHNA and CDR2 YSLEER come from the germline V gene.

This clonotype was seen more than once but under ten times. The rearrangement joins TRBV12-3 or TRBV12-4 to TRBJ1-5; tentative D call: TRBD1 (5 bases). Trimming took off 3 bases at V and 2 bases at J, with 11 bases between the two ends. CDR3 length: 15 residues. In DNA form, the CDR3 reads TGTGCCAGCAGTTTTTGGTCGGGGGGCAATCAGCCCCAGCATTTT. This codes for CASSFWSGGNQPQHF.

The rearrangement links TRBV6-5 to TRBJ2-7, with TRBD1 identical over 10 bases. There are 14 residues in the CDR3. CDR1 and CDR2 from the germline V gene are MNHEY and SVGAGI. Germline trimming cut 5 bases from V and 8 bases from J; bases unmatched to any gene: 9. CDR3 in DNA: TGTGCCAGCAGTGGGAGGGGACAGGGGCCCCAGCAGTACTTC. Translating gives CASSGRGQGPQQYF.

In this sample, this clonotype turned up many times. The chain links TRBV19 to TRBJ2-6, with D hard to call. CDR3 length: 15 amino acids. Germline CDR1 reads LNHDA; CDR2 reads SQIVND (reference sequence). The V end was cut by 3 bases, the J end by 3 bases, with 9 bases between. The CDR3 loop reads CASSMFGVGANVLTF. In nucleotides, the CDR3 is TGTGCCAGTAGTATGTTTGGGGTTGGGGCCAACGTCCTGACTTTC.

This clonotype was picked up many times. The chain uses TRBV2 and TRBJ2-1; 14 bases align to TRBD2. The CDR3 spans 14 residues. The ends lost 9 bases at V and 3 bases at J; junction bases unmatched: 1. Germline CDR1 and CDR2: SNHLY and FYNNEI. The CDR3 DNA reads as TGTGCCAGTGGGACTAGCGGGGGCTACAATGAGCAGTTCTTC. Translating it yields CASGTSGGYNEQFF.

This clonotype was detected many times. The chain uses TRBV4-1 and TRBJ2-3, with 9 nucleotides matching TRBD2. Germline values: CDR1 MGHRA, CDR2 YSYEKL. This CDR3 has 18 residues. The V gene end was trimmed by 2 bases and the J gene end by 4 bases; junction bases not matched to a gene: 13. CDR3 protein: CASSQRFARGGPADTQYF. The CDR3 DNA sequence: TGCGCCAGCAGCCAACGTTTCGCGCGGGGGGGCCCCGCAGATACGCAGTATTTT.

This clonotype came up a few times. This rearrangement joins TRBV5-5 to TRBJ2-5; D uncertain. Trimming pared 3 bases from V and 5 bases from J, leaving 11 bases between. This CDR3 spans 13 amino acids. From germline, CDR1 is SGHKS and CDR2 YYEKEE (reference sequence). The CDR3 sequence: CASSWAVRETQYF. For the CDR3, the DNA is TGTGCCAGCAGCTGGGCTGTTCGGGAGACCCAGTACTTC.

Many counts were recorded for this clonotype. This chain uses TRBV7-3 with TRBJ1-1; D remains ambiguous. V was cut by 3 bases and J by 1 base, with 6 bases left in between. CDR1 is SGHTA and CDR2 is FQGTGA in the germline V gene. The CDR3 runs to 13 residues. CDR3 sequence: CASSFTENTEAFF. CDR3 bases: TGTGCCAGCAGCTTTACAGAGAACACTGAAGCTTTCTTT. Full variable domain (missing parts from reference TRBV7-3 and TRBJ1-1): GAGVSQTPSNKVTEKGKYVELRCDPISGHTALYWYRQSLGQGPEFLIYFQGTGAADDSGLPNDRFFAVRPEGSVSTLKIQRTERGDSAVYLCASSFTENTEAFFGQGTRLTVV.

This clonotype was counted ten times or more. The chain combines TRBV5-6 with TRBJ2-3; D is unresolved. This CDR3 has 14 amino acids. V was shortened by 6 bases and J by 2 bases, with 13 bases between the two germline ends. The V gene's germline CDR1 is SGHDT and CDR2 YYEEEE. The CDR3 DNA reads as TGTGCCAGCACCCTGCTAGGGCCCACAGATACGCAGTATTTT. Amino acids: CASTLLGPTDTQYF.

This clonotype was seen repeatedly, ten times or more. V gene TRBV29-1 combines with J gene TRBJ2-1, with D tentatively TRBD2 (7 bases). The CDR3 length is 13 residues. The germline V and J ends were trimmed by 2 bases and 8 bases, with 13 bases remaining between them. Germline CDR1 is SQVTM and CDR2 is ANQGSEA. DNA for the CDR3: TGCAGCGTTGAAAGGGGGGAGGGACATGAGCAGTTCTTC. It is translated as CSVERGEGHEQFF.

This clonotype appeared a few times. The chain is built from TRBV15 and TRBJ2-5, with D possibly matching TRBD2 (5 bases). V gave up 3 bases and J gave up 3 bases, with 14 bases separating them. The CDR3 consists of 15 residues. Germline lookup yields CDR1 LNHNV and CDR2 YYDKDF (reference sequence). The CDR3 DNA is TGTGCCACCAGCAGTCGCGCAGCGGAAAAAGAGACCCAGTACTTC. Protein sequence: CATSSRAAEKETQYF.

The chain has TRBV5-1 and TRBJ1-3; D is perhaps TRBD1 (6 bases). This CDR3 region has 18 residues. Trimming took off 5 bases at V and 0 bases at J, with 21 bases between the two ends. Germline V gene data show CDR1 as SGHRS and CDR2 as YFSETQ. The CDR3 sequence is CASSPSGLDRSSGNTIYF. Here the CDR3 DNA reads TGCGCCAGCAGTCCCTCGGGCCTCGACAGGTCCTCTGGAAACACCATATATTTT.

This clonotype was detected a few times. The chain recombines TRBV5-1 with TRBJ2-7; TRBD1 aligns across 8 bases. The V gene end was trimmed by 3 bases and the J gene end by 1 base; junction bases not matched to a gene: 6. This CDR3 is built from 15 residues. Germline CDR1 and CDR2: SGHRS and YFSETQ. The CDR3 spells CASSSGTGYSYEQYF. For the CDR3, the DNA is TGCGCCAGCAGCTCCGGGACAGGATATTCCTACGAGCAGTACTTC.

This clonotype was seen at least ten times. V usage is TRBV12-3 or TRBV12-4 and J usage is TRBJ1-2; D is ambiguous. The germline V and J ends were trimmed by 2 bases and 3 bases, with 7 bases remaining between them. CDR3 length: 13 amino acids. This CDR3 reads CASSLREYYGYTF. In DNA form, the CDR3 reads TGTGCCAGCAGTTTAAGGGAGTACTATGGCTACACCTTC.

The chain has TRBV5-1 and TRBJ2-2; D possibly corresponds to TRBD1 (6 bases). Germline V lookup: CDR1 SGHRS, CDR2 YFSETQ. The V end was cut by 2 bases, the J end by 4 bases, with 12 bases between. This CDR3 contains 15 residues. The CDR3 nucleotides read TGCGCCAGCAGCTTTGGGCAGGGGAGCACCGGGGAGCTGTTTTTT. Its protein product is CASSFGQGSTGELFF.

The genes are TRBV9 and TRBJ2-3; 7 nucleotides line up with TRBD2. Germline CDR1 is SGDLS and CDR2 is YYNGEE. The CDR3 sequence is 16 residues long. With V trimmed by 2 bases and J by 4 bases, 10 bases remained unmatched. The CDR3 loop is CASSVRPLLAADTQYF. The CDR3 DNA sequence: TGTGCCAGCAGCGTGAGACCCCTTCTAGCGGCAGATACGCAGTATTTT.

This chain connects TRBV7-9 to TRBJ1-2; D is perhaps TRBD1 (5 bases). Trimming cost V 5 bases and J 2 bases, with 15 bases left between them. Germline CDR1 SEHNR, CDR2 FQNEAQ (reference sequence). The CDR3 is made up of 15 amino acids. The CDR3 DNA reads as TGTGCCAGCAGCCGAGGTGGGGGTTCGAACTATGGCTACACCTTC. Its protein is CASSRGGGSNYGYTF.

This sequence joins TRBV28 and TRBJ1-6; no definite D call. The germline V gene has CDR1 MDHEN and CDR2 SYDVKM. V was pared by 2 bases and J by 6 bases, with 2 bases between. The CDR3 contains 12 residues. CDR3 region: CASSLTNSPLHF. The CDR3 region has the DNA TGTGCCAGCAGTTTAACTAATTCACCCCTCCACTTT.

This clonotype appeared many times. The rearrangement joins TRBV6-2 or TRBV6-3 to TRBJ2-3; D remains unclear. Germline V lookup: CDR1 MNHEY, CDR2 SVGEGT. Trimming cost V 5 bases and J 8 bases, with 8 bases left between them. The CDR3 extends over 11 amino acids. DNA for the CDR3: TGTGCCAGCAGTAGCGCCCTTACGCAGTATTTT. Encoded protein: CASSSALTQYF.

This clonotype was seen only a few times. J is TRBJ2-7 and V is TRBV4-3, with a tentative D call TRBD1 (6 bases). The germline V and J ends were trimmed by 0 bases and 0 bases, with 15 bases remaining between them. In germline, CDR1 is LGHNA, CDR2 YSLEER. This CDR3 spans 17 amino acids. The CDR3 nucleotides read TGCGCCAGCAGCCAAGAGGGGCAGACAGGCCTCTCCTACGAGCAGTACTTC. Protein sequence: CASSQEGQTGLSYEQYF.

The chain couples TRBV19 to TRBJ1-2, with D unresolved. V was pared by 6 bases and J by 8 bases, with 19 bases between. The CDR3 sequence is 14 residues long. Germline CDR1 LNHDA, CDR2 SQIVND (reference sequence). CDR3 DNA sequence: TGTGCCAGTAGGATGGACTATTCCAAGAGAGGCTACACCTTC. Residues: CASRMDYSKRGYTF.

The sample holds a few counts of this clonotype. The chain couples TRBV10-3 to TRBJ1-1, with 8 positions matching TRBD1. Germline CDR1 and CDR2: ENHRY and SYGVKD. This CDR3 contains 13 residues. J was trimmed by 4 bases and V by 6 bases; bases with no gene match: 4. CDR3 DNA sequence: TGTGCCATCAGGGGGGACAGGAGCACTGAAGCTTTCTTT. Translated, it gives CAIRGDRSTEAFF.

This clonotype occurred many times. In nucleotides, the CDR3 is TGCGCCAGCAGCGGCGGGACTAGCGGGGGATCTGAGACCCAGTACTTC. This codes for CASSGGTSGGSETQYF. The rearrangement links TRBV5-1 to TRBJ2-5, with 14 bases identical to TRBD2. J gave up 5 bases and V 4 bases, and 7 bases lay outside the gene matches. CDR1 is SGHRS, CDR2 YFSETQ, per germline. The CDR3 runs to 16 residues.

This clonotype has a count of ten or more. The chain recombines TRBV7-2 with TRBJ2-3; the match to TRBD2 covers 7 bases. Germline V gene lookup returns CDR1 SGHTA and CDR2 FQGNSA. The CDR3 has 19 amino acids. The V and J ends lost 5 bases and 2 bases, in that order; junction bases with no gene match: 19. The CDR3 protein is CASSLLGTGAGVVTDTQYF. The DNA for the CDR3 is TGTGCCAGCAGCCTACTAGGGACGGGCGCGGGGGTAGTCACAGATACGCAGTATTTT.

This clonotype was recorded at least ten times. The chain joins TRBV5-1 to TRBJ2-5, with 11 positions matching TRBD2. The CDR3 has 15 residues. J was trimmed by 3 bases and V by 3 bases; bases with no gene match: 4. CDR1 is SGHRS and CDR2 is YFSETQ in the germline V gene. The CDR3 loop reads CASSSGTSGKETQYF. In DNA, the CDR3 is TGCGCCAGCAGCTCCGGGACTAGCGGCAAAGAGACCCAGTACTTC.

This clonotype was observed a handful of times. The chain combines TRBV5-1 with TRBJ2-5, with 8 nucleotides matching TRBD1. With 4 bases clipped from V and 2 bases from J, the junction kept 7 bases outside the gene matches. The CDR3 is 15 residues long. The germline CDR1 and CDR2 sequences are SGHRS and YFSETQ. The CDR3 reads CASSLRQGTQETQYF. CDR3 coding DNA: TGCGCCAGCAGCCTAAGACAGGGGACACAAGAGACCCAGTACTTC. Complete variable domain (other parts from reference TRBV5-1 and TRBJ2-5): KAGVTQTPRYLIKTRGQQVTLSCSPISGHRSVSWYQQTPGQGLQFLFEYFSETQRNKGNFPGRFSGRQFSNSRSEMNVSTLELGDSALYLCASSLRQGTQETQYFGPGTRLLVL.

The rearrangement links TRBV6-5 to TRBJ1-2; D ambiguous. CDR1 is MNHEY, CDR2 SVGAGI, per germline. Trimming took off 7 bases at V and 8 bases at J, with 11 bases between the two ends. This CDR3 spans 11 amino acids. The CDR3 protein is CASNSGVGYTF. The CDR3, as DNA: TGTGCCAGCAATAGTGGGGTAGGCTACACCTTC.